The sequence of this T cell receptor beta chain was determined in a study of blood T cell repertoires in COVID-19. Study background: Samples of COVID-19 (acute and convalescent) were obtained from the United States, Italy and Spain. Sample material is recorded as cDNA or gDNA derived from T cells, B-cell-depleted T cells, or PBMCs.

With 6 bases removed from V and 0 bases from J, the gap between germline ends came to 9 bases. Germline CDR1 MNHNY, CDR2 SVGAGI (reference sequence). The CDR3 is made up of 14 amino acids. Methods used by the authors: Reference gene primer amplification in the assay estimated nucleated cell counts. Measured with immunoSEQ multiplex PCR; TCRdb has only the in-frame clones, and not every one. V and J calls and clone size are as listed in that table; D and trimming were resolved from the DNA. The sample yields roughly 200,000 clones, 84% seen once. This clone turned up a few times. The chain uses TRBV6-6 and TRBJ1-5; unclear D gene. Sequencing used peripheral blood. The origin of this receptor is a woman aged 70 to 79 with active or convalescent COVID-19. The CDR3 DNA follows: TGTGCCAGCAGAGCGGGAAATAGCAATCAGCCCCAGCATTTT. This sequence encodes CASRAGNSNQPQHF.